These 21 T cell receptor beta chains came from one sample sequenced in a study of blood T cell repertoires in COVID-19. The method was immunoSEQ multiplex PCR; TCRdb's version includes in-frame clones alone and lacks a portion of them. The sample contains around 280,000 clones, roughly 90% of which appear only once. Sequences were obtained from peripheral blood. Every receptor here comes from a woman aged 25-40 years with COVID-19, enrolled during active disease.

The V call is TRBV15, the J call TRBJ2-3; D remains ambiguous. Germline V gene data show CDR1 as LNHNV and CDR2 as YYDKDF (reference sequence). CDR3 length: 14 residues. V was cut by 0 bases and J by 2 bases, with 6 bases left in between. The CDR3 region is CATSRDVSTDTQYF. CDR3 nucleotides: TGTGCCACCAGCAGAGATGTCTCCACAGATACGCAGTATTTT.

The chain links TRBV19 to TRBJ1-4, with 7 bases matching TRBD1. V lost 3 bases to trimming and J lost 4 bases; unmatched junction nucleotides: 2. Germline values: CDR1 LNHDA, CDR2 SQIVND (reference sequence). The CDR3 length is 14 residues. Here the CDR3 DNA reads TGTGCCAGTAGTATGACAGGGATTAATGAAAAACTGTTTTTT. Its protein product is CASSMTGINEKLFF.

V usage is TRBV12-3 or TRBV12-4 and J usage is TRBJ2-3; a possible D gene is TRBD2 (6 bases). This CDR3 has 13 residues. Trimming shortened V by 6 bases and J by 5 bases, and 12 bases separated the two germline ends. The CDR3 DNA follows: TGTGCCAGCAGCCCACGGAGGGGAGATACGCAGTATTTT. Protein sequence: CASSPRRGDTQYF.

This clone was counted only a few times. The chain couples TRBV5-8 to TRBJ2-7; D gene uncertain. This CDR3 is 11 amino acids long. Deletions cut 5 bases from V and 6 bases from J, with 9 bases between. CDR1 is SGHTS and CDR2 is YDEGEE in the germline V gene. The CDR3 nucleotides read TGTGCCAGCAGTTATAGTGGCGAGCAGTACTTC. This translates into CASSYSGEQYF. Combining the CDR3 with reference TRBV5-8 and TRBJ2-7 gives the whole variable domain EAGVTQSPTHLIKTRGQQATLRCSPISGHTSVYWYQQALGLGLQFLLWYDEGEERNRGNFPPRFSGRQFPNYSSELNVNALELEDSALYLCASSYSGEQYFGPGTRLTVT.

This clone has just one count. The chain couples TRBV10-3 to TRBJ1-1; no clear D gene. Germline CDR1 and CDR2: ENHRY and SYGVKD. CDR3 length equals 14 residues. Trimming left V 3 bases short and J 6 bases short, with 14 bases between. The CDR3 coding sequence is TGTGCCATCAGTGACCTGACCGGAGGATCTGAAGCTTTCTTT. The encoded protein is CAISDLTGGSEAFF.

The chain couples TRBV5-1 to TRBJ2-7; D uncertain. The germline V gene encodes CDR1 SGHRS and CDR2 YFSETQ. Trimming removed 1 base from V and 0 bases from J, with 8 bases in between. The CDR3 is 14 residues long. The CDR3, as DNA: TGCGCCAGCAGCTTGCACAGTAGCTCCTACGAGCAGTACTTC. Amino acids: CASSLHSSSYEQYF.

The V gene is TRBV19, the J gene TRBJ2-2; 7 bases line up with TRBD2. The V gene end was trimmed by 7 bases and the J gene end by 4 bases; junction bases not matched to a gene: 3. The CDR3 has 13 amino acids. CDR1 is LNHDA and CDR2 is SQIVND in the germline V gene (reference sequence). The CDR3: CASTGTITGELFF. The DNA of the CDR3 is TGTGCCAGTACCGGGACTATCACCGGGGAGCTGTTTTTT.

This chain uses TRBV4-1 with TRBJ1-1; a possible D gene is TRBD1 (6 bases). This CDR3 contains 15 residues. Germline loops: CDR1 MGHRA, CDR2 YSYEKL. V was trimmed by 4 bases and J by 0 bases, leaving 12 bases between them. CDR3 residues: CASSPKTGLNTEAFF. CDR3 nucleotide sequence: TGCGCCAGCAGCCCCAAGACAGGCCTGAACACTGAAGCTTTCTTT.

This clone was seen once. The V call is TRBV2, the J call TRBJ1-5; the D is unclear. The V and J ends lost 6 bases and 6 bases respectively, with 9 bases between them. Germline V gene lookup returns CDR1 SNHLY and CDR2 FYNNEI. This CDR3 is built from 12 residues. The CDR3 bases are TGTGCCAGCAGGCTGGAGGGTCAGCCCCAGCATTTT. Translating it yields CASRLEGQPQHF.

V and J are TRBV27 and TRBJ1-5; 8 positions agree with TRBD1. Trimming at V came to 3 bases and at J to 7 bases, leaving 5 bases not matched to a gene. This CDR3 has 14 residues. Germline V gene sequence: CDR1 MNHEY, CDR2 SMNVEV (reference sequence). The CDR3 DNA reads TGTGCCAGCAGTTTCTGGCCAGGGGGCCAGCCCCAGCATTTT. It codes for CASSFWPGGQPQHF.

The rearrangement uses TRBV27 and TRBJ2-5; possibly TRBD2 for D (6 bases). V dropped 5 bases and J dropped 5 bases, with 18 bases sitting between them. Germline V CDR1 and CDR2: MNHEY, SMNVEV (reference sequence). This CDR3 region has 15 residues. In nucleotides, the CDR3 is TGTGCCAGCAGTGTGGCGGGACGGGGGTGGGAGACCCAGTACTTC. Amino acid sequence: CASSVAGRGWETQYF.

The chain uses TRBV6-6 and TRBJ2-7; tentative D call: TRBD1 (6 bases). Trimming cost V 5 bases and J 6 bases, with 14 bases left between them. CDR3 length: 13 amino acids. Per the germline V gene, CDR1 is MNHNY and CDR2 is SVGAGI (reference sequence). This CDR3 is CASSTTQGLEQYF. The DNA for the CDR3 is TGTGCCAGCAGTACCACCCAGGGGCTCGAGCAGTACTTC.

This clone has more than one count but fewer than ten. The rearrangement links TRBV19 to TRBJ2-1; TRBD2 matches at 8 bases. Germline V gene lookup returns CDR1 LNHDA and CDR2 SQIVND (reference sequence). V gave up 6 bases and J gave up 0 bases; unmatched junction bases: 7. This CDR3 contains 16 residues. The CDR3 sequence: CASSHQRGSSYNEQFF. The CDR3 coding sequence is TGTGCCAGTAGCCATCAGCGGGGGAGCTCCTACAATGAGCAGTTCTTC.

The chain joins TRBV6-5 to TRBJ2-7, with 12 bases lining up with TRBD1. Germline CDR1 is MNHEY and CDR2 is SVGAGI. The trim removed 5 bases at V and 4 bases at J, leaving 6 bases unmatched. This CDR3 contains 15 residues. CDR3 protein: CASSRGTGGLYEQYF. As DNA, the CDR3 is TGTGCCAGCAGTCGTGGGACAGGGGGCTTATACGAGCAGTACTTC.

This clone was observed once. The chain's CDR3 is CASSLKDTSYEQYF. Written as DNA, the CDR3 is TGTGCCAGCAGTTTGAAGGACACCTCCTACGAGCAGTACTTC. This chain connects TRBV27 to TRBJ2-7; a possible D gene is TRBD1 (5 bases). Trimming removed 3 bases from V and 0 bases from J, with 9 bases in between. The CDR3 has 14 amino acids. Germline assignment: CDR1 MNHEY and CDR2 SMNVEV (reference sequence).

The chain carries TRBV7-2 and TRBJ2-7; D unclear. There are 13 residues in the CDR3. Per germline, CDR1 SGHTA and CDR2 FQGNSA. Trimming took 1 base from V and 6 from J, leaving 10 bases between them. CDR3 in amino acids: CASSLVAGGEQYF. The CDR3 region has the DNA TGTGCCAGCAGCTTAGTGGCAGGTGGCGAGCAGTACTTC.

This clone appeared a few times. The rearrangement links TRBV9 to TRBJ1-3; D is perhaps TRBD1 (6 bases). The CDR3 length is 15 residues. Germline V gives CDR1 SGDLS, CDR2 YYNGEE. Trimming cost V 3 bases and J 0 bases, with 10 bases left between them. CDR3 residues: CASSAGQTSGNTIYF. Written as DNA, the CDR3 is TGTGCCAGCAGCGCTGGACAGACCTCTGGAAACACCATATATTTT.

V is TRBV5-6 and J is TRBJ2-3; 14 nucleotides agree with TRBD2. Germline V gene data show CDR1 as SGHDT and CDR2 as YYEEEE. The V gene end was trimmed by 7 bases and the J gene end by 5 bases; junction bases not matched to a gene: 3. The CDR3 totals 14 residues. CDR3: CASGGLAGGDTQYF. CDR3 nucleotides: TGTGCCAGCGGCGGACTAGCGGGAGGAGATACGCAGTATTTT.

V usage is TRBV6-5 and J usage is TRBJ1-4; TRBD1 matches 8 bases. CDR3 length: 15 amino acids. V lost 4 bases to trimming and J lost 7 bases; unmatched junction nucleotides: 8. Germline V gene lookup returns CDR1 MNHEY and CDR2 SVGAGI. The CDR3 DNA reads as TGTGCCAGCAGTTCCTCAGGGGGCCGGGGTGAAAAACTGTTTTTT. As protein: CASSSSGGRGEKLFF.

The chain links TRBV9 to TRBJ2-7; 10 nucleotides line up with TRBD1. The CDR3 spans 15 residues. Looked up from germline, CDR1 is SGDLS and CDR2 is YYNGEE. Trimming took 4 bases from V and 4 from J; bases not matched to a gene: 8. The CDR3 nucleotides are TGTGCCAGCAGCTACGGGACAGGGGCGTTTTACGAGCAGTACTTC. It is translated as CASSYGTGAFYEQYF. The complete variable domain, with remaining parts taken from reference TRBV9 and TRBJ2-7, reads DSGVTQTPKHLITATGQRVTLRCSPRSGDLSVYWYQQSLDQGLQFLIQYYNGEERAKGNILERFSAQQFPDLHSELNLSSLELGDSALYFCASSYGTGAFYEQYFGPGTRLTVT.

This clone was observed a single time. CDR3 in amino acids: CASSIESTGAGGQGDTQYF. For the CDR3, the DNA is TGTGCCAGTAGTATCGAGAGTACGGGAGCGGGAGGTCAGGGAGATACGCAGTATTTT. The V and J genes are TRBV19 and TRBJ2-3, with TRBD2 matching 9 bases. CDR1 is LNHDA, CDR2 SQIVND, per germline (reference sequence). The CDR3 length is 19 residues. J lost 5 bases, V lost 3 bases, and 18 bases had no gene match.